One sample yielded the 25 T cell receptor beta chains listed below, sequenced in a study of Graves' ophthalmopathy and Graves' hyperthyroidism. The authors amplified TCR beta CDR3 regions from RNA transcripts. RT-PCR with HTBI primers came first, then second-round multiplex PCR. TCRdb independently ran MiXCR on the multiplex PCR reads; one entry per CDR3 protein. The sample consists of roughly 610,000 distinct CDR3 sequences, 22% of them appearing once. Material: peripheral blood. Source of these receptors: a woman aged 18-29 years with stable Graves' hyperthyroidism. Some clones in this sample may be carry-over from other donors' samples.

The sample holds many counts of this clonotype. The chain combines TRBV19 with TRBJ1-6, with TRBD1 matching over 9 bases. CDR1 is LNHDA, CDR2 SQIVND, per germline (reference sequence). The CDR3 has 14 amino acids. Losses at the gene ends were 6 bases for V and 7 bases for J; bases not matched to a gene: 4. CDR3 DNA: TGTGCCAGTAGGCTCGACAGGGGGAATTCACCCCTCCACTTT. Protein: CASRLDRGNSPLHF.

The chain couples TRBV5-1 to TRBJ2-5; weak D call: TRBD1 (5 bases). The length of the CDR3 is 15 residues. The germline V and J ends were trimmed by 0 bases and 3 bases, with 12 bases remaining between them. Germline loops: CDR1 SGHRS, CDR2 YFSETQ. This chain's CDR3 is CASSLGPQGEETQYF. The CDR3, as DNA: TGCGCCAGCAGCTTGGGCCCCCAGGGTGAAGAGACCCAGTACTTC.

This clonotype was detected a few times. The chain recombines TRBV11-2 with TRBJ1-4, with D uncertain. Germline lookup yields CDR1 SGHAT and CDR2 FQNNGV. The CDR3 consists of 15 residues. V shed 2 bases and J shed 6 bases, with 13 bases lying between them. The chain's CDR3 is CASSLSGPGDEKLFF. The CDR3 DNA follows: TGTGCCAGCAGCTTATCCGGACCGGGTGATGAAAAACTGTTTTTT. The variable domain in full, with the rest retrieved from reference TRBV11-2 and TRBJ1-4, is EAGVAQSPRYKIIEKRQSVAFWCNPISGHATLYWYQQILGQGPKLLIQFQNNGVVDDSQLPKDRFSAERLKGVDSTLKIQPAKLEDSAVYLCASSLSGPGDEKLFFGSGTQLSVL.

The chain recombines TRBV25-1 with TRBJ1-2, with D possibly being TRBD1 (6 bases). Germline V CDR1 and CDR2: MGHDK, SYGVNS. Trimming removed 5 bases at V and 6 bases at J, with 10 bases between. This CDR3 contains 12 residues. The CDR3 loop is CASSKGVNGYTF. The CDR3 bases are TGTGCCAGCAGTAAGGGGGTAAATGGCTACACCTTC.

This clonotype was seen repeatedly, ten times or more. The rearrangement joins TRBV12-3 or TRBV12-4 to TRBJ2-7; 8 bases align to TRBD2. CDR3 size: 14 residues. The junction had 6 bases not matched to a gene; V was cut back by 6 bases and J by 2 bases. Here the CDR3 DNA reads TGTGCCAGCAGCGTGATAGCGGGGCCCTACGAGCAGTACTTC. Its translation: CASSVIAGPYEQYF.

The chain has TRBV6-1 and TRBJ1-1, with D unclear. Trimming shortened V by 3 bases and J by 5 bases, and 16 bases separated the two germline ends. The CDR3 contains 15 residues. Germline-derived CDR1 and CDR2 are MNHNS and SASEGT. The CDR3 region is CASSDPPLSRTEAFF. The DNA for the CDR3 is TGTGCCAGCAGTGACCCTCCTCTTTCGAGAACTGAAGCTTTCTTT.

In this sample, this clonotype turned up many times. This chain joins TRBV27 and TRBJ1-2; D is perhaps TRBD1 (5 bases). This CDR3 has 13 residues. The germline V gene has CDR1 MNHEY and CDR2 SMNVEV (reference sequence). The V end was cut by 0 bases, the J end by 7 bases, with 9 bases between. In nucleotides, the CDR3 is TGTGCCAGCAGTTTATCGAGGACAAGTGGCTACACCTTC. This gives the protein CASSLSRTSGYTF.

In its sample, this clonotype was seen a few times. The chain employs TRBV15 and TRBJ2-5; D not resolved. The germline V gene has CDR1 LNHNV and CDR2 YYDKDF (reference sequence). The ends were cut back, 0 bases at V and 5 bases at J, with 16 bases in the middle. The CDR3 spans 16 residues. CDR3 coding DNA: TGTGCCACCAGCAGAGAGTCTTCGGGCTTCGGGGAGACCCAGTACTTC. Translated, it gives CATSRESSGFGETQYF.

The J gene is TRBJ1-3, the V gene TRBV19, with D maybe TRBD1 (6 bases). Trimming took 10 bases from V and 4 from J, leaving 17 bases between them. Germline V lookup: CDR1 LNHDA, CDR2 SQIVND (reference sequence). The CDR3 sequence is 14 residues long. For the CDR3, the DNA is TGTGCCACCGATACAGGGACGAGCGGAAACACCATATATTTT. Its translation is CATDTGTSGNTIYF. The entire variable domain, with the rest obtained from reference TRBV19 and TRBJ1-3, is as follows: DGGITQSPKYLFRKEGQNVTLSCEQNLNHDAMYWYRQDPGQGLRLIYYSQIVNDFQKGDIAEGYSVSREKKESFPLTVTSAQKNPTAFYLCATDTGTSGNTIYFGEGSWLTVV.

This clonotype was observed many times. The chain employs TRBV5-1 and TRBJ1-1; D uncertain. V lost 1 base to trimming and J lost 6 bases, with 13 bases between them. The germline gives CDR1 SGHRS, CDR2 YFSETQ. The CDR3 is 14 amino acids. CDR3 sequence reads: CASSLLRGGAEAFF. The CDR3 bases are TGCGCCAGCAGCTTGCTTCGGGGTGGCGCTGAAGCTTTCTTT.

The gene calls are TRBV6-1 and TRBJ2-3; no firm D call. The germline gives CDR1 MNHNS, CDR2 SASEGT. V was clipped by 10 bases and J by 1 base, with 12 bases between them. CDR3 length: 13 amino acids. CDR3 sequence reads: CATLKSGTDTQYF. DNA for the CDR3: TGTGCCACCTTGAAATCAGGCACAGATACGCAGTATTTT.

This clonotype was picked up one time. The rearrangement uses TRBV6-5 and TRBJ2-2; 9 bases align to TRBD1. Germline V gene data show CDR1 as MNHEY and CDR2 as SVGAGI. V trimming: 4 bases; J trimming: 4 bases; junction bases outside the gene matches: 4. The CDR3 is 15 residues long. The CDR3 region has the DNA TGTGCCAGCAGTTCGAAGGGACAGGGCACCGGGGAGCTGTTTTTT. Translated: CASSSKGQGTGELFF.

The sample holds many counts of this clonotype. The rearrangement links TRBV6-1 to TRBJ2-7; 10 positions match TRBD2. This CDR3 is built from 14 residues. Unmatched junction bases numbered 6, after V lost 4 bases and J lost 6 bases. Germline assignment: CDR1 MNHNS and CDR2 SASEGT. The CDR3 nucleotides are TGTGCCAGCAGTGTCAGCGGGAGGGCCTCCGAGCAGTACTTC. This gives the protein CASSVSGRASEQYF.

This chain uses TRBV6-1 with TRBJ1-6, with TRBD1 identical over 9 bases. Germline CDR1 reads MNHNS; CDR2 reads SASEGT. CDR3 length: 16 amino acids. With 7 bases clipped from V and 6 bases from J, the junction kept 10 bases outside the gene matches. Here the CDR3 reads CASILNPGQGNSPLHF. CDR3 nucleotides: TGTGCCAGCATCCTAAACCCGGGACAGGGTAATTCACCCCTCCACTTT.

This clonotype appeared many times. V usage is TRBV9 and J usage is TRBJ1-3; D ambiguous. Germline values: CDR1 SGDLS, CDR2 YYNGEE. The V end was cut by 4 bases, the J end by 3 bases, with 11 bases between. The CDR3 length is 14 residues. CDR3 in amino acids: CASSPRQLGNTIYF. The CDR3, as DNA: TGTGCCAGCAGCCCCCGCCAGCTTGGAAACACCATATATTTT.

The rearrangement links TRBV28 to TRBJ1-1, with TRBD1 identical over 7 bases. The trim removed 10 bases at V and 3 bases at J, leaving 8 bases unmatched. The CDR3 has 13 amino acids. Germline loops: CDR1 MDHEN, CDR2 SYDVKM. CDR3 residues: CATRGTGDTEAFF. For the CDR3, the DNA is TGTGCCACCCGGGGAACAGGGGACACTGAAGCTTTCTTT.

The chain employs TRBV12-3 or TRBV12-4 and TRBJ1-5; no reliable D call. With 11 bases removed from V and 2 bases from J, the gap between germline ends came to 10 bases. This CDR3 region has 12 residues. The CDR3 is CASKRRNQPQHF. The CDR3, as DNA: TGTGCCTCGAAGAGGCGCAATCAGCCCCAGCATTTT.

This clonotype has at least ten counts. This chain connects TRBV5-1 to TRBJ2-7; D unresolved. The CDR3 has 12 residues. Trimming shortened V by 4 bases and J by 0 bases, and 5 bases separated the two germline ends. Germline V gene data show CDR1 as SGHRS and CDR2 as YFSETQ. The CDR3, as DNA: TGCGCCAGCAGCGGGTTCTCCTACGAGCAGTACTTC. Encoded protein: CASSGFSYEQYF.

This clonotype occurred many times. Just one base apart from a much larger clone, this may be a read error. CDR3 DNA sequence: TGTGCCAGCAGCGTACAGGGGGGCTATGGCTACACCTTC. Amino acids: CASSVQGGYGYTF. The gene calls are TRBV7-2 and TRBJ1-2; 8 bases line up with TRBD1. The CDR3 spans 13 residues. Trimming cost V 5 bases and J 4 bases; bases outside gene matches: 3. Germline V gene sequence: CDR1 SGHTA, CDR2 FQGNSA.

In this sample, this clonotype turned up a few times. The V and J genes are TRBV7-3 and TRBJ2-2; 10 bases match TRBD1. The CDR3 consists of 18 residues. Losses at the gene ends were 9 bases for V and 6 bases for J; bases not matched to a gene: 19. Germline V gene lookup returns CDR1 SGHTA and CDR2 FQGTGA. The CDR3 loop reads CASGPSRTGGPIPGELFF. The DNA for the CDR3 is TGTGCCAGTGGGCCCTCTAGGACAGGGGGTCCTATCCCCGGGGAGCTGTTTTTT.

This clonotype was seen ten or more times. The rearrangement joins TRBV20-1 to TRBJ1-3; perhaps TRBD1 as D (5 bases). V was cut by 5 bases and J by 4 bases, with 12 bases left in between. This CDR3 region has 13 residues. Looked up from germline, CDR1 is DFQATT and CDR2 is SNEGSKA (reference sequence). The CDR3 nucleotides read TGCAGTGCTCAGGGCCTCCCCGGAAACACCATATATTTT. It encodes CSAQGLPGNTIYF.

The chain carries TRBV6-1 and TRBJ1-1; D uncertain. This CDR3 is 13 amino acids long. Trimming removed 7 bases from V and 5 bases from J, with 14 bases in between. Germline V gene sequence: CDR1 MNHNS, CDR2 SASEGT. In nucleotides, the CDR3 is TGTGCCAGCACCCGAATAGGAGGGACTGAAGCTTTCTTT. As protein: CASTRIGGTEAFF.

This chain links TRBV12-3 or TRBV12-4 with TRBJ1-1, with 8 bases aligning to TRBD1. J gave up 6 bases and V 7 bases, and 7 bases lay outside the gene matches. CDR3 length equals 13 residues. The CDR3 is CASITDRVAEAFF. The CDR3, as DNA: TGTGCCAGCATAACGGACAGGGTAGCTGAAGCTTTCTTT.

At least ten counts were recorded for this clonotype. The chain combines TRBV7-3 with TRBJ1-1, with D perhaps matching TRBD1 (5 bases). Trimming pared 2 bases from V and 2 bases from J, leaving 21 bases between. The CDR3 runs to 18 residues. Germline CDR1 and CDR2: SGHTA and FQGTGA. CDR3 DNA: TGTGCCAGCAGCTTACAATACATTACCCAAACAGGAAACACTGAAGCTTTCTTT. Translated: CASSLQYITQTGNTEAFF.

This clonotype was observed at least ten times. The CDR3 DNA follows: TGTGCCAGCAGCAGCCCGAGCGGGTATGGCTACACCTTC. Protein: CASSSPSGYGYTF. V gene TRBV5-6 combines with J gene TRBJ1-2; D unresolved. This CDR3 spans 13 amino acids. Trimming took 4 bases from V and 5 from J, leaving 12 bases between them. The germline V gene encodes CDR1 SGHDT and CDR2 YYEEEE.